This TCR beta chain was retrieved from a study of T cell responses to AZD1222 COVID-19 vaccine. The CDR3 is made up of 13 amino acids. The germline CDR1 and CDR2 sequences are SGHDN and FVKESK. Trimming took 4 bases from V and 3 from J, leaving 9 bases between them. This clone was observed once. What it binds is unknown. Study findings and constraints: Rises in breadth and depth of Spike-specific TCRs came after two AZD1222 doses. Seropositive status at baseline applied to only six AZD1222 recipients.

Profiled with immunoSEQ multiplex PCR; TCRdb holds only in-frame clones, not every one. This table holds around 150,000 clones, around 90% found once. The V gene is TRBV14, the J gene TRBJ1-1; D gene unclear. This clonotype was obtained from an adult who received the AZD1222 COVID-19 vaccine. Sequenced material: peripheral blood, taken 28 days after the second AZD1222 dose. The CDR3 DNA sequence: TGTGCCAGCAGCCCCCCTTCGGACACTGAAGCTTTCTTT. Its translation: CASSPPSDTEAFF.